The clone carrying this T cell receptor (beta chain) occurred once. Its target is not known. These data come from a study of shared clonotypes between healthy human individuals. Whole-study results and caveats: Larger estimated richness was generally seen in naive subsets than in memory subsets.

CD4+ cells underwent separation, giving CD45RA+ naive and CD45RA-negative memory subsets. At deep level, the assay was performed. Repertoires were generated with immunoSEQ multiplex PCR, while TCRdb's copy carries only in-frame clones and drops some. The sample shows 2,500,000 or so clones, 93% of them seen only once. The sequence was collected from a young man in good health. Some clones in this sample may be carry-over from other donors' samples. The sample was naive CD4+ T cells from PBMCs. Noted subset: CD45RA+ positively selected.

CDR3 DNA: TGTGCCAGCAGCCAAAAACTAGCGGGGGCTGTCGGAGATACGCAGTATTTT. Protein product: CASSQKLAGAVGDTQYF. The rearrangement uses TRBV5-4 and TRBJ2-3; 11 nucleotides line up with TRBD2. The CDR3 runs 17 residues. Germline V gives CDR1 SGHNT, CDR2 YYREEE (reference sequence). With V trimmed by 4 bases and J by 5 bases, 12 bases remained unmatched.